These 7 T cell receptor beta chains came from one sample sequenced in a study of blood T cell repertoires in COVID-19. Produced via immunoSEQ multiplex PCR; TCRdb's table is partial and in-frame only. The sample gives about 100,000 clones, about 90% of which show up once; 7% to 9.5% is in the top ten. Source material: peripheral blood. The receptors originated from a young man in a cohort sampled during active COVID-19.

This chain connects TRBV30 to TRBJ1-2; 7 bases match TRBD1. Per the germline V gene, CDR1 is GTSNPN and CDR2 is SVGIG (reference sequence). This CDR3 has 13 residues. Germline trimming cut 5 bases from V and 4 bases from J; bases unmatched to any gene: 7. CDR3 amino acids: CAWDRDLPYGYTF. CDR3 nucleotides: TGTGCCTGGGACAGGGATCTTCCCTATGGCTACACCTTC.

This clone was seen only once. For the CDR3, the DNA is TGTGCCAGCAGTTTGAACCGGGACACTGAAGCTTTCTTT. Its translation is CASSLNRDTEAFF. The chain has TRBV12-3 or TRBV12-4 and TRBJ1-1; D uncertain. V gave up 3 bases and J gave up 3 bases, with 8 bases separating them. The CDR3 contains 13 residues.

Points on this clone: At the DNA level, this CDR3 is encoded by other sequences in the same sample as well. The chain has TRBV5-1 and TRBJ2-1; 13 bases map to TRBD2. The CDR3 runs to 16 residues. The V gene end was trimmed by 0 bases and the J gene end by 4 bases; junction bases not matched to a gene: 1. Looked up from germline, CDR1 is SGHRS and CDR2 is YFSETQ. The CDR3 DNA reads as TGCGCCAGCAGCTTGGGACTAGCGGGGGGTTACAATGAGCAGTTCTTC. Protein sequence: CASSLGLAGGYNEQFF.

The table lists this clone with a count of one. CDR3 residues: CASSYYRQGQETQYF. The CDR3 DNA reads TGTGCCAGCAGTTATTACCGACAGGGGCAAGAGACCCAGTACTTC. The chain carries TRBV6-5 and TRBJ2-5, with TRBD1 matching over 8 bases. V shed 3 bases, J shed 2 bases, and the junction held 5 bases outside the gene matches. The germline gives CDR1 MNHEY, CDR2 SVGAGI. The length of the CDR3 is 15 residues.

The chain is built from TRBV5-6 and TRBJ1-4; D may be TRBD1 (5 bases). From germline, CDR1 is SGHDT and CDR2 YYEEEE. There are 16 residues in the CDR3. V shed 4 bases and J shed 6 bases, with 19 bases lying between them. For the CDR3, the DNA is TGTGCCAGCAGCCCCGACGGGGGGAGCCTCCATGAAAAACTGTTTTTT. Residues: CASSPDGGSLHEKLFF.

This clone was seen a single time. The CDR3 region is CAWSGRVTGNYNSPLHF. The DNA of the CDR3 is TGTGCCTGGAGTGGAAGGGTGACAGGGAACTATAATTCACCCCTCCACTTT. The chain links TRBV30 to TRBJ1-6, with 7 bases aligning to TRBD1. V was clipped by 1 base and J by 3 bases; unmatched bases: 9. Germline V gives CDR1 GTSNPN, CDR2 SVGIG (reference sequence). The CDR3 is 17 residues long. Full variable domain (missing parts from reference TRBV30 and TRBJ1-6): SQTIHQWPATLVQPVGSPLSLECTVEGTSNPNLYWYRQAAGRGLQLLFYSVGIGQISSEVPQNLSASRPQDRQFILSSKKLLLSDSGFYLCAWSGRVTGNYNSPLHFGNGTRLTVT.

The chain links TRBV30 to TRBJ2-7; 8 nucleotides match TRBD1. Trimming at V came to 5 bases and at J to 3 bases, leaving 6 bases not matched to a gene. Germline V gene sequence: CDR1 GTSNPN, CDR2 SVGIG (reference sequence). This CDR3 comprises 13 residues. As DNA, the CDR3 is TGTGCCTGGGGACAGGGAATAGACTACGAGCAGTACTTC. It yields the protein CAWGQGIDYEQYF.